This T cell receptor (beta chain) was captured in a study of OX40 agonist ivuxolimab in advanced cancers. As for the study in general: It was permissible to have had prior anti-PD-1, anti-PD-L1 or anti-CTLA-4 therapy, and around 40% had some.

Profiled with immunoSEQ multiplex PCR; TCRdb holds only in-frame clones, not every one. The sample carries roughly 71,000 clones, 60% to 80% recorded once. In germline, CDR1 is SGHNT, CDR2 YYREEE (reference sequence). V lost 6 bases to trimming and J lost 5 bases, with 18 bases between them. CDR3 length: 15 residues. A note on this clone: What it recognizes is unknown.

Study outcomes and limitations: Fewer expanded clones were found on average in CD4+ than in CD8+ T cells.

Sample: CD4+ or CD8+ T cells sorted from blood, taken in a trial of the OX40 agonist ivuxolimab. The J gene is TRBJ2-1, the V gene TRBV5-4, with TRBD2 as a possible D gene (5 bases). This sequence originates from an adult with an advanced solid tumor such as melanoma, head and neck, liver or kidney cancer. CDR3 bases: TGTGCCAGCAACAACTACGGGAAAACAAACAATGAGCAGTTCTTC. This translates into CASNNYGKTNNEQFF.